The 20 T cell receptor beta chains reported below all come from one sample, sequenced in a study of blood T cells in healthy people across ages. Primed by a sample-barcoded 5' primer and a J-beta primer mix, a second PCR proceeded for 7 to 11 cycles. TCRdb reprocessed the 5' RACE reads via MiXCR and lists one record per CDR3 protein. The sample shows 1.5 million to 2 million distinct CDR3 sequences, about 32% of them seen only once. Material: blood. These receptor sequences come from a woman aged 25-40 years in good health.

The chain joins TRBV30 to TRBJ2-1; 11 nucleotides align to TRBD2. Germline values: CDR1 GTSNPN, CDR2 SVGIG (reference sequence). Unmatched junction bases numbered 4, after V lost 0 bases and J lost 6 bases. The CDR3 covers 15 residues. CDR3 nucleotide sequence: TGTGCCTGGAGTGTGGGGACTAGCGGCCTCAATGAGCAGTTCTTC. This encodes CAWSVGTSGLNEQFF.

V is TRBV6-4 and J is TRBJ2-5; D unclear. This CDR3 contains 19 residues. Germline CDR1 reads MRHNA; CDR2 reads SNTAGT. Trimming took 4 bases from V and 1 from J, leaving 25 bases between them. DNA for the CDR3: TGTGCCAGCAGTGGCTGGGTTTCGGCCGCGGACCCCCCCCAAGAGACCCAGTACTTC. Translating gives CASSGWVSAADPPQETQYF.

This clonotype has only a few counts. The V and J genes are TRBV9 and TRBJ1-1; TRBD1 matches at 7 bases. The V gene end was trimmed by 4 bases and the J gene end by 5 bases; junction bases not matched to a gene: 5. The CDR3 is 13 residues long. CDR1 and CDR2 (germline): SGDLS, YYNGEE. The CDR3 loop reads CASSIGTETEAFF. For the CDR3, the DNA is TGTGCCAGCAGCATAGGGACAGAGACTGAAGCTTTCTTT.

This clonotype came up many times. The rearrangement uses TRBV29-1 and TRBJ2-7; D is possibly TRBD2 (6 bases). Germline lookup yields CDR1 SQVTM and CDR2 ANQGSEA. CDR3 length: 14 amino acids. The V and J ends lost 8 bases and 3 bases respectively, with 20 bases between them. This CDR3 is CSFRGGETFYEQYF. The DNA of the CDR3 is TGCAGCTTCCGCGGAGGGGAGACGTTCTACGAGCAGTACTTC.

The CDR3, as DNA: TGTGCCAGCAGGGGACTAGGTTTCAGGTCCTACGAGCAGTACTTC. Its protein is CASRGLGFRSYEQYF. The J gene is TRBJ2-7, the V gene TRBV6-6, with 8 bases that match TRBD2. Germline CDR1 reads MNHNY; CDR2 reads SVGAGI (reference sequence). This CDR3 has 15 amino acids. J lost 1 base, V lost 6 bases, and 8 bases had no gene match.

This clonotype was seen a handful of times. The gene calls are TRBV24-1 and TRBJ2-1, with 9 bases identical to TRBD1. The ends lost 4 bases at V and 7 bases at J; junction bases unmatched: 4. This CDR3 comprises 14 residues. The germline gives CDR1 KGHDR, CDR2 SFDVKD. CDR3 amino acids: CATSDGQGWNEQFF. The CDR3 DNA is TGTGCCACCAGTGACGGACAGGGGTGGAATGAGCAGTTCTTC.

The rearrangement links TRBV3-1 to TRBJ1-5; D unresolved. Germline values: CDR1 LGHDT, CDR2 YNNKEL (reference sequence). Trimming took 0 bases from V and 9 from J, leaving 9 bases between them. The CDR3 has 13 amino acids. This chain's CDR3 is CASSQDYRGPQHF. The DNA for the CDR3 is TGTGCCAGCAGCCAAGACTACCGGGGGCCCCAGCATTTT.

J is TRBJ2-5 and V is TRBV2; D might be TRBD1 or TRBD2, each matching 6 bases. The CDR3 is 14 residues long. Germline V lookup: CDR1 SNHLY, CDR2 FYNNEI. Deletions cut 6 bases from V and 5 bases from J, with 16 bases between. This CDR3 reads CASRARGRAETQYF. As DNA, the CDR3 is TGTGCCAGCAGAGCCCGGGGGCGGGCGGAGACCCAGTACTTC.

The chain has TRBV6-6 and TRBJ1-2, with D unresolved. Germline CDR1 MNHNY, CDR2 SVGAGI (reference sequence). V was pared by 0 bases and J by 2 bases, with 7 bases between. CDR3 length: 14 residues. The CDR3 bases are TGTGCCAGCAGTTACTCGGTGGAGAACTATGGCTACACCTTC. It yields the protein CASSYSVENYGYTF.

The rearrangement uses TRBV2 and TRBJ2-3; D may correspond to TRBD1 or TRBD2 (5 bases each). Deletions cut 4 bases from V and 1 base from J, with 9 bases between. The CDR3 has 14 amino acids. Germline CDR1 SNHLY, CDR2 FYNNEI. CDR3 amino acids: CASSGDAGTDTQYF. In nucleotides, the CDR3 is TGTGCCAGCAGTGGGGACGCCGGCACAGATACGCAGTATTTT.

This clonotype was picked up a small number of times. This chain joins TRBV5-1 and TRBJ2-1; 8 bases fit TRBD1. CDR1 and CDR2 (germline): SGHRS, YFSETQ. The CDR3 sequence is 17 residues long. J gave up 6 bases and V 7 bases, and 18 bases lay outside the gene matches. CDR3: CASGGGFRGREGNEQFF. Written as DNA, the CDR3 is TGCGCCAGCGGCGGTGGGTTCAGGGGGCGCGAAGGCAATGAGCAGTTCTTC.

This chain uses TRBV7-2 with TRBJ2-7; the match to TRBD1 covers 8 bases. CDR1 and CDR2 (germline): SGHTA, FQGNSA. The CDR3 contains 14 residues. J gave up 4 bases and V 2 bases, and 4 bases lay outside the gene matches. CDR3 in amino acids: CASSLYRTGYEQYF. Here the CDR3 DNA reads TGTGCCAGCAGCTTATACAGGACAGGGTACGAGCAGTACTTC. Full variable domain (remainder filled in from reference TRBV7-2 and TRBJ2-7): GAGVSQSPSNKVTEKGKDVELRCDPISGHTALYWYRQSLGQGLEFLIYFQGNSAPDKSGLPSDRFSAERTGGSVSTLTIQRTQQEDSAVYLCASSLYRTGYEQYFGPGTRLTVT.

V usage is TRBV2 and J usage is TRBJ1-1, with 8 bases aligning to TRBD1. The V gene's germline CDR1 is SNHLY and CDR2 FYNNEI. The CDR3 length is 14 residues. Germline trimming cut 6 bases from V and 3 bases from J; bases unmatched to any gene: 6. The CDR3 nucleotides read TGTGCCAGCAGGGACAGGGTTCGGGACACTGAAGCTTTCTTT. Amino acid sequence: CASRDRVRDTEAFF.

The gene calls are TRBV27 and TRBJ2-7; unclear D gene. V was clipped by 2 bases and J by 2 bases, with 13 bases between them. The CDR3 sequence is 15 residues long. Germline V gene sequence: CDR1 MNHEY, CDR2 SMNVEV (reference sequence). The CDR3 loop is CASSLKWLPAYEQYF. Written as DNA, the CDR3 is TGTGCCAGCAGTTTAAAGTGGCTGCCAGCCTACGAGCAGTACTTC.

CDR3 amino acids: CASSQRGDWPQETQYF. The CDR3 bases are TGTGCCAGCAGCCAAAGGGGGGACTGGCCCCAAGAGACCCAGTACTTC. The chain carries TRBV3-1 and TRBJ2-5; perhaps D is TRBD1 or TRBD2 (6 bases each). The ends were cut back, 2 bases at V and 1 base at J, with 14 bases in the middle. Germline CDR1 and CDR2: LGHDT and YNNKEL (reference sequence). This CDR3 is built from 16 residues.

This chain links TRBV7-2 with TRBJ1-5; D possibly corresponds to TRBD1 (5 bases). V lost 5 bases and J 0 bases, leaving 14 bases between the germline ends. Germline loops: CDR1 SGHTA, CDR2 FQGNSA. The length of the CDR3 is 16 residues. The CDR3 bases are TGTGCCAGCAGCATCCGGTGGGGGGGTAGCAATCAGCCCCAGCATTTT. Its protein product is CASSIRWGGSNQPQHF.

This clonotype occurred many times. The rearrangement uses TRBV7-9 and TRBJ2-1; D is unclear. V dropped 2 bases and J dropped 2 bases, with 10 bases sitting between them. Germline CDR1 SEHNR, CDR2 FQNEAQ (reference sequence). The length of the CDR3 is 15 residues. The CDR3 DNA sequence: TGTGCCAGCAGCTTACGGCTTGTAACCTACAATGAGCAGTTCTTC. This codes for CASSLRLVTYNEQFF. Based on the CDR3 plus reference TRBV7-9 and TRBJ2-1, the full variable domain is DTGVSQNPRHKITKRGQNVTFRCDPISEHNRLYWYRQTLGQGPEFLTYFQNEAQLEKSRLLSDRFSAERPKGSFSTLEIQRTEQGDSAMYLCASSLRLVTYNEQFFGPGTRLTVL.

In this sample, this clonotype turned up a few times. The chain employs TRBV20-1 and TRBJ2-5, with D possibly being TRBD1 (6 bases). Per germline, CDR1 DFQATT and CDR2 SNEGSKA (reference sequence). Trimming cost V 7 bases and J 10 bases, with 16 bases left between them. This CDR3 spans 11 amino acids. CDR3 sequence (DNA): TGCAGTGGATCTGCAGGGGAAATCCAGTACTTC. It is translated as CSGSAGEIQYF.

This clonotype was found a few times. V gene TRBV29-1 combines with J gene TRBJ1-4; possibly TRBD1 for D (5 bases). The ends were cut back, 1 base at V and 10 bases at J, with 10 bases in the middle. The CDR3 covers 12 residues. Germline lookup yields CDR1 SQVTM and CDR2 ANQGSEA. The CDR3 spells CSVEGQPGKLFF. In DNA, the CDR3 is TGCAGCGTTGAAGGACAGCCTGGAAAACTGTTTTTT.

This chain's CDR3 is CASSRDRALDTQYF. In nucleotides, the CDR3 is TGTGCCAGCAGTCGGGACAGGGCATTAGATACGCAGTATTTT. This chain uses TRBV7-2 with TRBJ2-3; 9 bases agree with TRBD1. Germline-derived CDR1 and CDR2 are SGHTA and FQGNSA. Germline trimming cut 6 bases from V and 5 bases from J; bases unmatched to any gene: 6. The CDR3 sequence is 14 residues long.